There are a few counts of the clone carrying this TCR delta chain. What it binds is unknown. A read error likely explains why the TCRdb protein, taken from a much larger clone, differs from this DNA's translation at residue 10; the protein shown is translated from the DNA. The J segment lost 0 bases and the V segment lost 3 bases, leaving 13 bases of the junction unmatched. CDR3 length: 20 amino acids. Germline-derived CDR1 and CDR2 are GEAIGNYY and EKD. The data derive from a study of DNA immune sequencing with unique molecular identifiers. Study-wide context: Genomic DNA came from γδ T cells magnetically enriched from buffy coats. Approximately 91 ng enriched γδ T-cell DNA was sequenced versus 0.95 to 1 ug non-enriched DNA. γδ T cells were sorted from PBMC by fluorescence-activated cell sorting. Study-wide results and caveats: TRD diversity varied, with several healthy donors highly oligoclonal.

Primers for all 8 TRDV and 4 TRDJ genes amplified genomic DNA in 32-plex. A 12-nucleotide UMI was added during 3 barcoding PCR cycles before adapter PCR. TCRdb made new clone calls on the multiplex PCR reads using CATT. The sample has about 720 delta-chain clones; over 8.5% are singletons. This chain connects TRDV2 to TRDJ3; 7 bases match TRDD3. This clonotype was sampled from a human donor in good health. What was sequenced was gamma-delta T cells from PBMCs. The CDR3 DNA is TGTGCCTGTGACTTTGTTTTGGGGGAGTCGAGCTCCTGGGACACCCGACAGATGTTTTTC. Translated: CACDFVLGESSSWDTRQMFF.